The text below deals with one T cell receptor beta chain. These data come from a study of blood T cell repertoires in COVID-19. Here immunoSEQ multiplex PCR was the method, and the copy in TCRdb shows in-frame clones only, minus some. The sample gives 200,000 to 250,000 clones, nearly 90% of which show up once; about 14% is in the top ten. This sequence was found in a young man who had been exposed to COVID-19. The material sequenced was PBMCs or T cells enriched from blood (not recorded which).

The CDR3 DNA sequence: TGCGCCAGCAGACCCGGGTGGGGCGACACAGATACGCAGTATTTT. Protein sequence: CASRPGWGDTDTQYF. The chain has TRBV5-1 and TRBJ2-3; D might be TRBD1 (5 bases). This CDR3 is built from 15 residues. V lost 5 bases and J 2 bases, leaving 15 bases between the germline ends. CDR1 is SGHRS, CDR2 YFSETQ, per germline.